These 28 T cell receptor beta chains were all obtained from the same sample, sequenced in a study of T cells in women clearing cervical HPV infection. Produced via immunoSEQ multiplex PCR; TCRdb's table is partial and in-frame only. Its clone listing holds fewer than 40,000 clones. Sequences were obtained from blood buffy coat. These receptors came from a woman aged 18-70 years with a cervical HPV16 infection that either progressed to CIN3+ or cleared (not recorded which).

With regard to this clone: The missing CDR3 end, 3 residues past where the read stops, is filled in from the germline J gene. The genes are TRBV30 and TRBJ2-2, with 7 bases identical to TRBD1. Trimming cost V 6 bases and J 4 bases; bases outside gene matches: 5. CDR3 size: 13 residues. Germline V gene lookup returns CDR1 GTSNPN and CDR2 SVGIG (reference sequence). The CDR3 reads CACGTASTGELFF. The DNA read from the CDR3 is TGTGCCTGCGGGACAGCGAGCACCGGGGAG.

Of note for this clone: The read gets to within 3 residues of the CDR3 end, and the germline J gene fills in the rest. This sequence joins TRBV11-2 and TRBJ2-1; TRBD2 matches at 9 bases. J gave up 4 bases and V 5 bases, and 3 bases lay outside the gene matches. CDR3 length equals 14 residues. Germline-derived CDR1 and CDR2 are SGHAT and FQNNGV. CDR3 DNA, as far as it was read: TGTGCCAGCAGCCCTAGCGGGGCATACAATGAG. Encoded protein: CASSPSGAYNE. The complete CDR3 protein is CASSPSGAYNEQFF. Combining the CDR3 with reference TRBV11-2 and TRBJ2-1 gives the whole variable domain EAGVAQSPRYKIIEKRQSVAFWCNPISGHATLYWYQQILGQGPKLLIQFQNNGVVDDSQLPKDRFSAERLKGVDSTLKIQPAKLEDSAVYLCASSPSGAYNEQFFGPGTRLTVL.

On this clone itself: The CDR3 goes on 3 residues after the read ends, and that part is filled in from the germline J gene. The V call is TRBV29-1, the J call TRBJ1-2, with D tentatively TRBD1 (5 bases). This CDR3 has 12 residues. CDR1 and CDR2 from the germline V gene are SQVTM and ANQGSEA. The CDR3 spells CSVEDSRVGYTF. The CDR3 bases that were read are TGCAGCGTTGAAGATAGCAGGGTCGGC. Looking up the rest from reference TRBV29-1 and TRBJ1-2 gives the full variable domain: SAVISQKPSRDICQRGTSLTIQCQVDSQVTMMFWYRQQPGQSLTLIATANQGSEATYESGFVIDKFPISRPNLTFSTLTVSNMSPEDSSIYLCSVEDSRVGYTFGSGTRLTVV.

CDR3 sequence reads: CSVKGQGGTYEQYF. The sequenced part of the CDR3 DNA is TGCAGTGTCAAGGGTCAGGGAGGGACCTACGAG. The chain joins TRBV20-1 to TRBJ2-7; TRBD2 matches at 7 bases. The CDR3 goes on 3 residues after the read ends, and that part is filled in from the germline J gene. There are 14 residues in the CDR3. Germline V gene data show CDR1 as DFQATT and CDR2 as SNEGSKA (reference sequence). Unmatched junction bases numbered 11, after V lost 7 bases and J lost 2 bases.

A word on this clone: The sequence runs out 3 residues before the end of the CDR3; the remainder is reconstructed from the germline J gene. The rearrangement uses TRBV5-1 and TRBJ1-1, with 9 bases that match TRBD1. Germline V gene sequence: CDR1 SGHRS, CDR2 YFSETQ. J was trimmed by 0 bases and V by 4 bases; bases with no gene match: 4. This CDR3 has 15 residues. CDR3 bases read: TGCGCCAGCAGCGAAGGACAGGGGATGAACACTGAA. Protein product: CASSEGQGMNTE. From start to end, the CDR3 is CASSEGQGMNTEAFF. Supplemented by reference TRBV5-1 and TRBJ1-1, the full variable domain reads KAGVTQTPRYLIKTRGQQVTLSCSPISGHRSVSWYQQTPGQGLQFLFEYFSETQRNKGNFPGRFSGRQFSNSRSEMNVSTLELGDSALYLCASSEGQGMNTEAFFGQGTRLTVV.

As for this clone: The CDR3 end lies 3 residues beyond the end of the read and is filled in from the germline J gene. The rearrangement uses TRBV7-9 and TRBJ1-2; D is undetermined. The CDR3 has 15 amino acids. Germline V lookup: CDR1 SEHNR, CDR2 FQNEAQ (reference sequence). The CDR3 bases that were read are TGTGCCAGCAGCTTAGGGACTAGCGGGTACAATGAC. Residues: CASSLGTSGYND. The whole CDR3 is CASSLGTSGYNDYTF.

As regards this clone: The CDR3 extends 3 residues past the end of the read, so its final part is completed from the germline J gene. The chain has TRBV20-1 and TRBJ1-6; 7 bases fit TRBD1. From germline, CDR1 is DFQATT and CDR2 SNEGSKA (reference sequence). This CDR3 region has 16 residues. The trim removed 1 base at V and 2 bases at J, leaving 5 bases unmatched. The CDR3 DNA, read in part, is TGCAGTGCTAGAGGACAAACAGGGGCCTATAATTCACCC. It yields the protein CSARGQTGAYNSP. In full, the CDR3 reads CSARGQTGAYNSPLHF.

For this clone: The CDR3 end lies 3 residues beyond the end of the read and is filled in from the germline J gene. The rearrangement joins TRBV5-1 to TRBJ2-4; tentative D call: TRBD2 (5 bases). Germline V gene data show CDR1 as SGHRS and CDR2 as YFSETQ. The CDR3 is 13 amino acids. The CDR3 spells CASSLERVETQYF. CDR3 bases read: TGCGCCAGCAGCTTGGAGAGGGTGGAGACT.

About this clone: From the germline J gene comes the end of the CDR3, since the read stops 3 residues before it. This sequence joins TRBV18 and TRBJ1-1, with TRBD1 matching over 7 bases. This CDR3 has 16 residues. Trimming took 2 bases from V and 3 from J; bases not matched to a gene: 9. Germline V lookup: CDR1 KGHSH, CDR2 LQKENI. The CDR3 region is CASSPIVGGWDTEAFF. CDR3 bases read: TGTGCCAGCTCACCAATAGTAGGGGGCTGGGACACTGAA. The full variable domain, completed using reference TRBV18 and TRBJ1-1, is NAGVMQNPRHLVRRRGQEARLRCSPMKGHSHVYWYRQLPEEGLKFMVYLQKENIIDESGMPKERFSAEFPKEGPSILRIQQVVRGDSAAYFCASSPIVGGWDTEAFFGQGTRLTVV.

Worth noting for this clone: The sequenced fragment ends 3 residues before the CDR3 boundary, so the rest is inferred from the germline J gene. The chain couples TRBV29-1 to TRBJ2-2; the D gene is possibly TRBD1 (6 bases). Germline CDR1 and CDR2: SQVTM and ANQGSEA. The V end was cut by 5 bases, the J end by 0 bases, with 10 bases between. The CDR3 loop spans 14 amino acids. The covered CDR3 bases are TGCAGCGTTCGGACAGCCTCGAACACCGGGGAG. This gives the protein CSVRTASNTGE. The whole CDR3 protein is CSVRTASNTGELFF.

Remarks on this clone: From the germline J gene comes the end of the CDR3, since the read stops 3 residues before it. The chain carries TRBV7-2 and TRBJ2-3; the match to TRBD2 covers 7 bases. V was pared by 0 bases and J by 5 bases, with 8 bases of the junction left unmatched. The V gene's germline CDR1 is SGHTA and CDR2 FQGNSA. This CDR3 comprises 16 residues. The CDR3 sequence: CASSLASGPMGDTQYF. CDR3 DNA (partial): TGTGCCAGCAGCTTAGCTAGCGGGCCGATGGGAGATACG.

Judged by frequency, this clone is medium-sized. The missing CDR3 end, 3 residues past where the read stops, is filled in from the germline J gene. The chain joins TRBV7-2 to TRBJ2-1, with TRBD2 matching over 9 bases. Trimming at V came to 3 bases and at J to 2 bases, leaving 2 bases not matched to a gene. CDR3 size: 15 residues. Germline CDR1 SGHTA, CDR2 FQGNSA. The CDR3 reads CASSLTSGPYNEQFF. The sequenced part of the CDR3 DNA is TGTGCCAGCAGCTTGACTAGCGGTCCCTACAATGAG.

The DNA read from the CDR3 is TGTGCCAGCAGTGAACTGGCAGTTCATCAAGAGACC. Translated, it gives CASSELAVHQET. The full CDR3 reads CASSELAVHQETQYF. The rearrangement joins TRBV2 to TRBJ2-5, with D unclear. The CDR3 end lies 3 residues beyond the end of the read and is filled in from the germline J gene. With 2 bases removed from V and 2 bases from J, the gap between germline ends came to 12 bases. The germline V gene encodes CDR1 SNHLY and CDR2 FYNNEI. CDR3 length: 15 residues.

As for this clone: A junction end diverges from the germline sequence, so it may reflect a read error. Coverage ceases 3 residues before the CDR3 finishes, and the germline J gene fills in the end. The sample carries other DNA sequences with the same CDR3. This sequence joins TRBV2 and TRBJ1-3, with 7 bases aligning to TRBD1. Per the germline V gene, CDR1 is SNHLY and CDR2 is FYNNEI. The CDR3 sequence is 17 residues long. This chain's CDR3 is CASAMQRQGTSGNTIYF. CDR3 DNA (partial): TGTGCCAGCGCAATGCAGAGACAGGGAACCTCTGGAAACACT. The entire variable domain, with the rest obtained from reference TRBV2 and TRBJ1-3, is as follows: EPEVTQTPSHQVTQMGQEVILRCVPISNHLYFYWYRQILGQKVEFLVSFYNNEISEKSEIFDDQFSVERPDGSNFTLKIRSTKLEDSAMYFCASAMQRQGTSGNTIYFGEGSWLTVV.

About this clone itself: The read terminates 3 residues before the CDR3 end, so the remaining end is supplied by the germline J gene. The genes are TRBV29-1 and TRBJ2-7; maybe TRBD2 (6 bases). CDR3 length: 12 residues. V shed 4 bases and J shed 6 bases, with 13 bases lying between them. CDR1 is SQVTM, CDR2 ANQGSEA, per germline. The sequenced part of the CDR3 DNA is TGCAGCGTTGGTAGGACTACACTCGAG. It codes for CSVGRTTLE. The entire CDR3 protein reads CSVGRTTLEQYF.

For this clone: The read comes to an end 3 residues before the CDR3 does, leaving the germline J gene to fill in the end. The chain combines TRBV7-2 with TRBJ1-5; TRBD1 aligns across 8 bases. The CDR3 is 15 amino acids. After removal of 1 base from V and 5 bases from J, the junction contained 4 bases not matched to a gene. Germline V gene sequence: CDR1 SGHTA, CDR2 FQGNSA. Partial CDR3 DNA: TGTGCCAGCAGCTTAGTACAGGGGGGGGATCAGCCC. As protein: CASSLVQGGDQP. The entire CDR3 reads CASSLVQGGDQPQHF.

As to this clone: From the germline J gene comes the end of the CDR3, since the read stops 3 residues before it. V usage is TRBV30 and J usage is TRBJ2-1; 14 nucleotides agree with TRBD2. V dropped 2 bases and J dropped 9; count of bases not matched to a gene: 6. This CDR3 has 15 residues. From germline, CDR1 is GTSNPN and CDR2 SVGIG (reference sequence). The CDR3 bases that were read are TGTGCCTGGAGTCGACTAGCGGGAGGGCCCTCTGAG. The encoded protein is CAWSRLAGGPSE. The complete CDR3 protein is CAWSRLAGGPSEQFF.

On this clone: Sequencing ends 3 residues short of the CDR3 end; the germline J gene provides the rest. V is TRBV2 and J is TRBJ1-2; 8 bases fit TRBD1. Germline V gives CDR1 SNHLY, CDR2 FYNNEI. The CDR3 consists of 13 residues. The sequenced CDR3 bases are TGTGCCAGCCGGGGACAGGCCAATTACGAC. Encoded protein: CASRGQANYD. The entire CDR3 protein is CASRGQANYDYTF.

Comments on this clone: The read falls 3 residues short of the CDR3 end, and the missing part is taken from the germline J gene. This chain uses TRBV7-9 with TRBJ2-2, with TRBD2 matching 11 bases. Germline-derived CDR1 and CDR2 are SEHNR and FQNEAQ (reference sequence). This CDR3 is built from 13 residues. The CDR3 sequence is CASSLDTSGRLFF. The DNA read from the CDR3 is TGTGCCAGCAGCTTAGATACTAGCGGGAGG.

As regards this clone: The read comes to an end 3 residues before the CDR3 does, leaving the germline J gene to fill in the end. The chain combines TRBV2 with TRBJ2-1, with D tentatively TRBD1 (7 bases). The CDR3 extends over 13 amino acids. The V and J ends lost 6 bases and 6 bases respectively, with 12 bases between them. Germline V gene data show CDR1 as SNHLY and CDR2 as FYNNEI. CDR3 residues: CASSYQGGNEQFF. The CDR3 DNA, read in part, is TGTGCCAGCAGCTACCAGGGGGGCAATGAG.

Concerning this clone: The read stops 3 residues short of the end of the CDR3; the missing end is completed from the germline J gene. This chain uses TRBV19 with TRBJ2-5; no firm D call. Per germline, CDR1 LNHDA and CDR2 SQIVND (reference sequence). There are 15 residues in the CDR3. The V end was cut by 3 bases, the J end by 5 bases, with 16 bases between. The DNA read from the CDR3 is TGTGCCAGTAGTATCGGAAAGGGCTTTACCGAGACC. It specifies CASSIGKGFTET. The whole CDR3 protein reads CASSIGKGFTETQYF.

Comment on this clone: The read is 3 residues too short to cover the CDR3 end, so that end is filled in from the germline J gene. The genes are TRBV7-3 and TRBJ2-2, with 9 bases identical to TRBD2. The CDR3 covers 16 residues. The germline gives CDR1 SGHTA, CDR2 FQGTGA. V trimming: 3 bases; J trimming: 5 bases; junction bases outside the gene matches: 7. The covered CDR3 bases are TGTGCCAGCAGCTTGGGCGGGAGGGCCGCGACCGGGGAG. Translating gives CASSLGGRAATGE. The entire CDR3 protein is CASSLGGRAATGELFF.

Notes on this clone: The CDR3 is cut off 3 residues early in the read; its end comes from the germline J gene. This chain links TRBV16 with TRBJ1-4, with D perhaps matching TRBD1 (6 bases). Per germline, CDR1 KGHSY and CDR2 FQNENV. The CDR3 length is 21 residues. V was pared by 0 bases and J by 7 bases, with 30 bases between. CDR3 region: CASSQSTLHREEGGRGEKLFF. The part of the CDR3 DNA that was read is TGTGCCAGCAGCCAATCAACTTTACACAGGGAAGAGGGAGGAAGGGGTGAAAAA.

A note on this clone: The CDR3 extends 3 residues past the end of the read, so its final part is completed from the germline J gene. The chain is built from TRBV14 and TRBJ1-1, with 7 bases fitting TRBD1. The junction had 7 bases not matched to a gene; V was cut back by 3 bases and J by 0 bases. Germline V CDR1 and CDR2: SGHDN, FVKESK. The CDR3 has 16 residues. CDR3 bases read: TGTGCCAGCAGCCAGGACCGGGACAGCCTGAACACTGAA. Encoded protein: CASSQDRDSLNTE. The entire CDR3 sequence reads CASSQDRDSLNTEAFF.

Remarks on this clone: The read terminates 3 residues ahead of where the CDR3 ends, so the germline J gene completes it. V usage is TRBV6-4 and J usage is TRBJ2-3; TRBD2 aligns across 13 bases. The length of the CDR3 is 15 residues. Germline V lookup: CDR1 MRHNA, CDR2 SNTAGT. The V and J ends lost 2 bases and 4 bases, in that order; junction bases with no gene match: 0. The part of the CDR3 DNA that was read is TGTGCCAGCAGTGACGGGACTAGCGGGGCAGATACG. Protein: CASSDGTSGADT. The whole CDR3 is CASSDGTSGADTQYF.

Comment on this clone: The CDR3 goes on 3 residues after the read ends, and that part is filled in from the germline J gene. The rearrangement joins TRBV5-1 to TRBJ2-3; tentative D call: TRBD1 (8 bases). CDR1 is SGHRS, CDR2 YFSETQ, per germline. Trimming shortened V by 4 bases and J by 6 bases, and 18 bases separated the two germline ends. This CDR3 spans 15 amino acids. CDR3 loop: CASSPDRGGGDTQYF. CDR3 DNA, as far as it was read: TGCGCCAGCAGCCCCGACAGGGGCGGGGGTGATACG.

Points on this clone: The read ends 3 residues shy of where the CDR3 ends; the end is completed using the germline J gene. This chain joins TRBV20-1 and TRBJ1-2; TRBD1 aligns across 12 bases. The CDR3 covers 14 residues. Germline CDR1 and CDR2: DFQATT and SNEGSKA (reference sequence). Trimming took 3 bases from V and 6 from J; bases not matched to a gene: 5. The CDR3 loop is CSARRGDRGHGYTF. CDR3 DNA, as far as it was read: TGCAGTGCTAGGAGGGGGGACAGGGGGCATGGC.

The CDR3 DNA, read in part, is TGCGCCAGCAGCTCCTTACTAGCGGGGGCCCAAGAGACC. Protein sequence: CASSSLLAGAQET. The CDR3 reads in full as CASSSLLAGAQETQYF. This chain links TRBV5-1 with TRBJ2-5, with TRBD2 identical over 11 bases. The read gets to within 3 residues of the CDR3 end, and the germline J gene fills in the rest. V dropped 3 bases and J dropped 1; count of bases not matched to a gene: 5. The CDR3 is 16 amino acids. Germline values: CDR1 SGHRS, CDR2 YFSETQ.